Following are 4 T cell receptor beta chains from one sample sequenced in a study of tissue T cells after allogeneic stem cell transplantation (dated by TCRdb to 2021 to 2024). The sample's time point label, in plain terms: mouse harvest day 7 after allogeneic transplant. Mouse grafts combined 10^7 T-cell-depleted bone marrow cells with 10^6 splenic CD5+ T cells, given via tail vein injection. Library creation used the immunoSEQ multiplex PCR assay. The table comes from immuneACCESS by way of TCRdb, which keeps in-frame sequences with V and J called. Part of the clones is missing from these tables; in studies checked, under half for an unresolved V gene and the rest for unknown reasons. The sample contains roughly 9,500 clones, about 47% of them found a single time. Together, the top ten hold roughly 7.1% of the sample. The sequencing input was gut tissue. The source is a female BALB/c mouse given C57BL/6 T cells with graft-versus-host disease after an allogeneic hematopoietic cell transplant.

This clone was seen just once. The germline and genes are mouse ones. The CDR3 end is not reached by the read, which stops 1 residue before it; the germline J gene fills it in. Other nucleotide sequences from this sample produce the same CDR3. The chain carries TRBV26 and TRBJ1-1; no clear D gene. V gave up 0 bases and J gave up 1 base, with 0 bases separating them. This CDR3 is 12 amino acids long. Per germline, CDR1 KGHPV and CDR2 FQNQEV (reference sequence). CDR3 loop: CASSLSNTEVFF. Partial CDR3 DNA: TGTGCCAGCAGTCTGTCAAACACAGAAGTCTTC.

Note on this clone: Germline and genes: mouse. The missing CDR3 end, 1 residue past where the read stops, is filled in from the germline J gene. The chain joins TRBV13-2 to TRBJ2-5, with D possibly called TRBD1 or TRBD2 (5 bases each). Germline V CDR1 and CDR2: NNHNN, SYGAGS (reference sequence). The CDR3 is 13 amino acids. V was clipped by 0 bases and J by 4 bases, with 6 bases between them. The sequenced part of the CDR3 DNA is TGTGCCAGCGGTGATGCGGGGGAAGACACCCAGTAC. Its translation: CASGDAGEDTQY. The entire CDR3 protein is CASGDAGEDTQYF.

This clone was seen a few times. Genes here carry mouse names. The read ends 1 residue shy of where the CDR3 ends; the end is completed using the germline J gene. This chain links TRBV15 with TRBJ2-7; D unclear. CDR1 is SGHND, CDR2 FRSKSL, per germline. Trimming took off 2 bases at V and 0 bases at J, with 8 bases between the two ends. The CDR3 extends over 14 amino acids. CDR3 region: CASSLPRSSYEQYF. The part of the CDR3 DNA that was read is TGTGCCAGCAGTTTACCGAGGAGCTCCTATGAACAGTAC.

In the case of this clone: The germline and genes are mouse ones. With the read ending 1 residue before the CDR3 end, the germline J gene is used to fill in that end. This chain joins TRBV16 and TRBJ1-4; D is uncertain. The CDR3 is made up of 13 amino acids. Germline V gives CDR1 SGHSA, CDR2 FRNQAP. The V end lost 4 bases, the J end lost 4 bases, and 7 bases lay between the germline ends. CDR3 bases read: TGTGCAAGCAGCTCCAACATCAACGAAAGATTATTT. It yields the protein CASSSNINERLF. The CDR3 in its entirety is CASSSNINERLFF. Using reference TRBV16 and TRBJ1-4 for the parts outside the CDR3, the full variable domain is NAGVIQTPRHKVTGKGQEATLWCEPISGHSAVFWYRQTIVQGLEFLTYFRNQAPIDDSGMPKERFSAQMPNQSHSTLKIQSTQPQDSAVYLCASSSNINERLFFGHGTKLSVL.